The 10 T cell receptor beta chains below were found in one sample sequenced in a study of blood T cells in healthy people across ages. A J-beta primer mix and a sample-barcoded 5' primer were used in a second PCR of about 7 to 12 cycles. TCRdb passed the 5' RACE reads through MiXCR, listing each CDR3 protein once. Altogether 270,000 or so distinct CDR3 sequences are present, roughly 27% being singletons, with the ten largest covering 25% to 35%. The sequencing input was blood. The receptors derive from a woman aged 70-85 years in good health.

In its sample, this clonotype was seen many times. CDR3 residues: CASSRSGRWGEQYF. CDR3 coding DNA: TGTGCCAGCAGCCGTAGCGGGAGATGGGGCGAGCAGTACTTC. The rearrangement joins TRBV3-1 to TRBJ2-7, with 9 bases identical to TRBD2. V shed 4 bases and J 6 bases; nucleotides not matched to a gene: 7. The CDR3 contains 14 residues. The germline V gene encodes CDR1 LGHDT and CDR2 YNNKEL (reference sequence).

This chain joins TRBV7-3 and TRBJ2-2; tentatively, D is TRBD1 (6 bases). Trimming took 4 bases from V and 2 from J, leaving 11 bases between them. This CDR3 is built from 15 residues. Germline assignment: CDR1 SGHTA and CDR2 FQGTGA. The CDR3 DNA reads as TGTGCCAGCAGCTCACCCGGGACAAACACCGGGGAGCTGTTTTTT. Translating it yields CASSSPGTNTGELFF.

This clonotype was seen only a few times. The rearrangement joins TRBV5-1 to TRBJ2-1, with 7 bases aligning to TRBD1. The CDR3 contains 13 residues. Germline assignment: CDR1 SGHRS and CDR2 YFSETQ. V was pared by 4 bases and J by 7 bases, with 5 bases of the junction left unmatched. This chain's CDR3 is CASSTTGKNEQFF. The CDR3 DNA reads as TGCGCCAGCAGCACGACAGGGAAGAATGAGCAGTTCTTC.

J is TRBJ2-7 and V is TRBV5-1, with D unresolved. The length of the CDR3 is 12 residues. With 0 bases removed from V and 5 bases from J, the gap between germline ends came to 6 bases. CDR1 is SGHRS and CDR2 is YFSETQ in the germline V gene. This chain's CDR3 is CASSLAGNEQYF. CDR3 DNA: TGCGCCAGCAGCTTGGCGGGTAACGAGCAGTACTTC.

The rearrangement joins TRBV2 to TRBJ2-5; D not certain. The germline V gene encodes CDR1 SNHLY and CDR2 FYNNEI. The V gene lost 7 bases and the J gene lost 1 base, with 10 bases spanning the gap. The CDR3 contains 13 residues. The DNA for the CDR3 is TGTGCCAGCACCCTCGGGCCCCAAGAGACCCAGTACTTC. Encoded protein: CASTLGPQETQYF.

The chain couples TRBV7-9 to TRBJ2-5; tentatively, D is TRBD2 (6 bases). Trimming pared 6 bases from V and 2 bases from J, leaving 10 bases between. From germline, CDR1 is SEHNR and CDR2 FQNEAQ (reference sequence). CDR3 length equals 13 residues. CDR3 nucleotides: TGTGCCAGCAGTCGCGGGATACAAGAGACCCAGTACTTC. It encodes CASSRGIQETQYF.

This chain joins TRBV10-3 and TRBJ2-5; D remains unclear. The J call could be wrong; TRBJ2-7 is a better fit for the DNA end. This CDR3 region has 11 residues. Germline loops: CDR1 ENHRY, CDR2 SYGVKD. The CDR3 DNA reads TGTGCCACTACTCAAGTTAACGAGCAGTACTTC. Translated: CATTQVNEQYF.

This clonotype was picked up a small number of times. This sequence joins TRBV7-6 and TRBJ2-1, with 12 bases matching TRBD2. The germline gives CDR1 SGHVS, CDR2 FNYEAQ. The CDR3 has 17 residues. V lost 2 bases to trimming and J lost 6 bases; unmatched junction nucleotides: 8. The CDR3 loop is CASSLSAGGLAGNEQFF. The CDR3 bases are TGTGCCAGCAGCTTATCGGCCGGGGGACTAGCGGGCAATGAGCAGTTCTTC.

The CDR3 bases are TGTGCCAGCATCCCGGAGGGTAGTGCAACTAATGAAAAACTGTTTTTT. Its translation: CASIPEGSATNEKLFF. V gene TRBV28 combines with J gene TRBJ1-4; D not certain. CDR1 and CDR2 (germline): MDHEN, SYDVKM. V dropped 7 bases and J dropped 0 bases, with 15 bases sitting between them. The CDR3 consists of 16 residues.

CDR3 nucleotide sequence: TGTGCCAGCAGCCAAGATTCGGGCCCGGGACTCCGAGACACAGATACGCAGTATTTT. This sequence encodes CASSQDSGPGLRDTDTQYF. This chain joins TRBV4-2 and TRBJ2-3; D possibly corresponds to TRBD2 (6 bases). Germline loops: CDR1 LGHNA, CDR2 YNFKEQ. The V end was cut by 0 bases, the J end by 2 bases, with 21 bases between. This CDR3 comprises 19 residues.